This T cell receptor beta chain was sequenced during a study of response to subunit inactivated influenza vaccine. Findings and limits, study-wide: Authors suggested each seasonal influenza vaccination recruits few new T cells.

A note on this clonotype: What it recognizes is unknown.

One entry per CDR3 protein, called by TCRdb with MiXCR from the RT-PCR reads. The sample holds about 700,000 distinct CDR3 sequences; approximately 15% are singletons and the top ten take around 7%. V was clipped by 0 bases and J by 9 bases; unmatched bases: 8. The CDR3 length is 15 residues. CDR1 and CDR2 from the germline V gene are DFQATT and SNEGSKA (reference sequence). The chain is built from TRBV20-1 and TRBJ2-1; 10 bases align to TRBD2. This receptor was identified in a man in his fifties who received an inactivated influenza vaccine. The sequences come from PBMCs from blood, collected 14 to 15 days before vaccination. The CDR3 loop is CSARDLAGVYPEQFF. CDR3 nucleotides: TGCAGTGCTAGAGATCTAGCGGGAGTTTATCCTGAGCAGTTCTTC.